The 25 T cell receptor beta chains below come from one sample, sequenced in a study of blood T cell repertoires in COVID-19. TCRdb's copy holds only in-frame clones and misses some; the assay was immunoSEQ multiplex PCR. Here the sample spans approximately 400,000 clones, around 89% being singletons. Sequencing used PBMCs or T cells enriched from blood (not recorded which). These receptors all stem from a woman younger than 35 who had recovered from COVID-19.

This clone was counted between two and nine times. V gene TRBV19 combines with J gene TRBJ1-5, with a tentative D call TRBD1 (6 bases). The germline V gene encodes CDR1 LNHDA and CDR2 SQIVND (reference sequence). CDR3 length: 14 residues. V lost 4 bases and J lost 9, with 16 bases in between. This CDR3 reads CASSTDRPPWPQHF. The CDR3 DNA follows: TGTGCCAGTAGTACTGACAGGCCTCCGTGGCCCCAGCATTTT.

V and J are TRBV10-3 and TRBJ2-3; tentative D call: TRBD1 (7 bases). The CDR3 loop spans 16 amino acids. Germline CDR1 ENHRY, CDR2 SYGVKD. The V and J ends lost 2 bases and 5 bases respectively, with 17 bases between them. This chain's CDR3 is CAISELIGQGGDTQYF. The CDR3 region has the DNA TGTGCCATCAGTGAGCTAATCGGGCAGGGGGGAGATACGCAGTATTTT.

The rearrangement links TRBV3-1 (or the pseudogene TRBV3-2) to TRBJ1-2; perhaps TRBD1 as D (5 bases). The CDR3 has 16 amino acids. Germline CDR1 reads LGHDT; CDR2 reads YNNKEL (reference sequence). V dropped 1 base and J dropped 8 bases, with 20 bases sitting between them. The CDR3 nucleotides read TGTGCCAGCAGCCAAGGTGCGGGGGGTTGGGAGAGAGGCTACACCTTC. It is translated as CASSQGAGGWERGYTF.

The gene calls are TRBV7-9 and TRBJ2-3, with 8 bases fitting TRBD2. V gave up 1 base and J gave up 2 bases; unmatched junction bases: 5. CDR1 is SEHNR, CDR2 FQNEAQ, per germline (reference sequence). This CDR3 comprises 16 residues. The DNA for the CDR3 is TGTGCCAGCAGCTTAGTCTTACTAGCGGTCACAGATACGCAGTATTTT. It codes for CASSLVLLAVTDTQYF.

This clone has only one observation. V gene TRBV27 combines with J gene TRBJ2-7; 10 positions agree with TRBD1. In germline, CDR1 is MNHEY, CDR2 SMNVEV (reference sequence). With V trimmed by 4 bases and J by 4 bases, 4 bases remained unmatched. CDR3 size: 14 residues. This CDR3 is CASSSGTGDYEQYF. CDR3 in DNA: TGTGCCAGCAGTTCCGGGACAGGGGATTACGAGCAGTACTTC.

The chain uses TRBV7-3 and TRBJ1-5; weak D call: TRBD1 (5 bases). The germline V gene has CDR1 SGHTA and CDR2 FQGTGA. V was trimmed by 5 bases and J by 0 bases, leaving 11 bases between them. The CDR3 covers 15 residues. The CDR3 sequence: CASSPRGGSNQPQHF. The DNA for the CDR3 is TGTGCCAGCAGCCCACGGGGGGGTAGCAATCAGCCCCAGCATTTT.

The chain links TRBV11-3 to TRBJ2-1; tentative D call: TRBD1 (5 bases). Per germline, CDR1 SGHNT and CDR2 YENEEA. This CDR3 has 14 residues. Trimming pared 1 base from V and 8 bases from J, leaving 12 bases between. The CDR3 DNA reads TGTGCCAGCAGCTTAGGGGGCGTGGTAGATGAGCAGTTCTTC. This codes for CASSLGGVVDEQFF.

This sequence joins TRBV9 and TRBJ2-1, with 9 positions matching TRBD1. The germline V gene encodes CDR1 SGDLS and CDR2 YYNGEE. The J segment lost 8 bases and the V segment lost 4 bases, leaving 10 bases of the junction unmatched. The CDR3 is made up of 15 amino acids. CDR3 region: CASSFRDRVVDEQFF. The DNA for the CDR3 is TGTGCCAGCAGCTTCCGGGACAGGGTCGTAGATGAGCAGTTCTTC.

The V gene is TRBV24-1, the J gene TRBJ1-4, with TRBD1 matching over 7 bases. The CDR3 runs to 12 residues. Germline lookup yields CDR1 KGHDR and CDR2 SFDVKD. Losses at the gene ends were 9 bases for V and 3 bases for J; bases not matched to a gene: 0. For the CDR3, the DNA is TGTGCCACCGGGACAGCTAATGAAAAACTGTTTTTT. It encodes CATGTANEKLFF.

The V gene is TRBV11-3, the J gene TRBJ2-5; TRBD1 is a possible D gene (6 bases). Looked up from germline, CDR1 is SGHNT and CDR2 is YENEEA. This CDR3 has 15 amino acids. Deletions cut 1 base from V and 1 base from J, with 10 bases between. The CDR3 DNA is TGTGCCAGCAGCTTAGGGACAGACTTCCAAGAGACCCAGTACTTC. Translating gives CASSLGTDFQETQYF.

This chain uses TRBV1 with TRBJ1-5; TRBD1, the D gene given by the table, was not confirmed from the DNA. TRBV1 is listed as a pseudogene. The CDR3 is made up of 18 amino acids. The chain's CDR3 is CTSSQRPTGISSNQPQHF. The DNA of the CDR3 is TGCACCAGCAGCCAAAGGCCGACAGGGATATCGAGCAATCAGCCCCAGCATTTT.

This chain links TRBV10-3 with TRBJ1-1, with D unresolved. The CDR3 has 11 amino acids. Germline V lookup: CDR1 ENHRY, CDR2 SYGVKD. V shed 6 bases and J shed 4 bases, with 6 bases lying between them. The CDR3 spells CAIRQFTEAFF. Written as DNA, the CDR3 is TGTGCCATCAGGCAGTTCACTGAAGCTTTCTTT.

V gene TRBV2 combines with J gene TRBJ1-3; D gene unclear. Germline assignment: CDR1 SNHLY and CDR2 FYNNEI. The CDR3 contains 15 residues. Trimming removed 4 bases from V and 2 bases from J, with 12 bases in between. CDR3 DNA sequence: TGTGCCAGCAGTGTTAAGAGGCCGGCTGGAAACACCATATATTTT. Amino acid sequence: CASSVKRPAGNTIYF.

This chain connects TRBV30 to TRBJ1-1; TRBD1 agrees at 10 bases. Germline assignment: CDR1 GTSNPN and CDR2 SVGIG (reference sequence). The CDR3 is 14 amino acids. V shed 2 bases, J shed 7 bases, and the junction held 7 bases outside the gene matches. CDR3 protein: CAWSIGQGDIEAFF. The CDR3 DNA reads TGTGCCTGGAGTATCGGACAGGGGGATATTGAAGCTTTCTTT. Complete variable domain (other parts from reference TRBV30 and TRBJ1-1): SQTIHQWPATLVQPVGSPLSLECTVEGTSNPNLYWYRQAAGRGLQLLFYSVGIGQISSEVPQNLSASRPQDRQFILSSKKLLLSDSGFYLCAWSIGQGDIEAFFGQGTRLTVV.

V is TRBV2 and J is TRBJ1-1, with a possible D match to TRBD1 (5 bases). Germline V gives CDR1 SNHLY, CDR2 FYNNEI. The CDR3 consists of 16 residues. The V gene lost 5 bases and the J gene lost 4 bases, with 20 bases spanning the gap. The CDR3 bases are TGTGCCAGCAGTCCCAGGCCTGTAGGGGTCGGCACTGAAGCTTTCTTT. Its translation: CASSPRPVGVGTEAFF. Together with reference TRBV2 and TRBJ1-1, the CDR3 gives the full variable domain: EPEVTQTPSHQVTQMGQEVILRCVPISNHLYFYWYRQILGQKVEFLVSFYNNEISEKSEIFDDQFSVERPDGSNFTLKIRSTKLEDSAMYFCASSPRPVGVGTEAFFGQGTRLTVV.

The V gene is TRBV30, the J gene TRBJ2-1; D call uncertain. The CDR3 is made up of 12 amino acids. CDR1 and CDR2 (germline): GTSNPN, SVGIG (reference sequence). Trimming pared 5 bases from V and 5 bases from J, leaving 10 bases between. Here the CDR3 DNA reads TGTGCCTGGGGGTTACAGAACAATGAGCAGTTCTTC. The encoded protein is CAWGLQNNEQFF.

The genes are TRBV10-3 and TRBJ2-2; the match to TRBD2 covers 10 bases. The junction had 9 bases not matched to a gene; V was cut back by 6 bases and J by 2 bases. Germline V lookup: CDR1 ENHRY, CDR2 SYGVKD. The CDR3 runs to 17 residues. CDR3 residues: CAISGTSVRKNTGELFF. Here the CDR3 DNA reads TGTGCCATCAGCGGGACTAGCGTACGGAAAAACACCGGGGAGCTGTTTTTT.

This clone has a count of ten or more. The CDR3: CASSKLDRSTDEQYF. The CDR3 nucleotides are TGTGCCAGCAGTAAACTGGACAGATCGACCGACGAGCAGTACTTC. The gene calls are TRBV6-5 and TRBJ2-7, with a weak D call TRBD1 (6 bases). The CDR3 is 15 amino acids. Looked up from germline, CDR1 is MNHEY and CDR2 is SVGAGI. V was shortened by 5 bases and J by 5 bases, with 19 bases between the two germline ends.

The CDR3 here is CASSLAGQRSYNEQFF. The DNA for the CDR3 is TGTGCCAGCAGCTTAGCAGGACAACGCTCCTACAATGAGCAGTTCTTC. J is TRBJ2-1 and V is TRBV7-9, with a possible D match to TRBD1 (5 bases). Trimming stripped 0 bases from V and 0 bases from J, with 9 bases between. The CDR3 contains 16 residues. From germline, CDR1 is SEHNR and CDR2 FQNEAQ (reference sequence).

J is TRBJ1-6 and V is TRBV9; possible D gene TRBD1, 6 bases. V lost 2 bases to trimming and J lost 6 bases, with 9 bases between them. This CDR3 is 14 amino acids long. The germline V gene encodes CDR1 SGDLS and CDR2 YYNGEE. The CDR3 is CASSVQGFNSPLHF. The CDR3 DNA follows: TGTGCCAGCAGCGTCCAGGGGTTTAATTCACCCCTCCACTTT. Based on the CDR3 plus reference TRBV9 and TRBJ1-6, the full variable domain is DSGVTQTPKHLITATGQRVTLRCSPRSGDLSVYWYQQSLDQGLQFLIQYYNGEERAKGNILERFSAQQFPDLHSELNLSSLELGDSALYFCASSVQGFNSPLHFGNGTRLTVT.

This chain connects TRBV7-3 to TRBJ2-7, with D unresolved. The CDR3 extends over 14 amino acids. V lost 2 bases and J 6 bases, leaving 14 bases between the germline ends. Per germline, CDR1 SGHTA and CDR2 FQGTGA. CDR3 sequence: CASSLGGPATEQYF. The CDR3 nucleotides read TGTGCCAGCAGCTTAGGCGGTCCAGCCACCGAGCAGTACTTC.

The chain couples TRBV2 to TRBJ2-1; D possibly corresponds to TRBD1 (6 bases). Germline CDR1 SNHLY, CDR2 FYNNEI. CDR3 length: 17 amino acids. V was pared by 8 bases and J by 7 bases, with 27 bases between. In nucleotides, the CDR3 is TGTGCCAGCCTTAGGAACGCGGGCCAGGGGAAACCGAATGAGCAGTTCTTC. This gives the protein CASLRNAGQGKPNEQFF.

The sample holds one count of this clone. The V gene is TRBV6-2 or TRBV6-3, the J gene TRBJ1-3; the D gene is possibly TRBD1 (5 bases). CDR3 size: 14 residues. Germline V gene lookup returns CDR1 MNHEY and CDR2 SVGEGT. The germline V and J ends were trimmed by 4 bases and 0 bases, with 7 bases remaining between them. This chain's CDR3 is CASSWGLSGNTIYF. CDR3 in DNA: TGTGCCAGCAGTTGGGGACTCTCTGGAAACACCATATATTTT.

The CDR3 bases are TGTGCCAGCAGCGTGGGCGTCCGGGGAGGTGACACCGGGGAGCTGTTTTTT. Translated, it gives CASSVGVRGGDTGELFF. This rearrangement joins TRBV5-7 to TRBJ2-2, with TRBD2 as a possible D gene (6 bases). TRBV5-7 is known as an ORF, though its function is uncertain. This CDR3 has 17 amino acids. Trimming stripped 4 bases from V and 3 bases from J, with 19 bases between.

This chain connects TRBV10-1 to TRBJ2-1, with D perhaps matching TRBD1 (7 bases). The CDR3 runs to 14 residues. Germline CDR1 reads WNHNN; CDR2 reads SYGVQD (reference sequence). V shed 2 bases and J shed 7 bases, with 12 bases lying between them. CDR3 region: CASSEGQAGNEQFF. In DNA, the CDR3 is TGCGCCAGCAGTGAGGGACAGGCGGGGAATGAGCAGTTCTTC.